The rows below give T cell receptor beta chains drawn from one sample of a study of blood T cell repertoires in COVID-19. Clones were sequenced by immunoSEQ multiplex PCR, and TCRdb holds only the in-frame ones, with some missing. The sample has 300,000 or so clones, about 90% seen once. Sequencing was performed on peripheral blood. These receptors were taken from a woman under 40 with COVID-19, enrolled during active disease. Both conserved end residues are part of each CDR3. A D gene is named only where the DNA matches it firmly. Some rows have no size entry. The others give once, few or many, or a class for an expanded clone.

V gene	J gene	D gene	clone size	CDR3 protein	CDR3 DNA
TRBV9	TRBJ1-6	-	-	CASSVAAANSPLHF	TGTGCCAGCAGCGTAGCGGCGGCAAATTCACCCCTCCACTTT
TRBV14	TRBJ2-7	-	-	CASSRGPPGQSSYRPYF	TGTGCCAGCAGCCGAGGCCCTCCCGGACAGAGCTCCTACCGACCGTACTTC
TRBV20-1	TRBJ1-2	-	many	CSAREGGSYTF	TGCAGTGCTAGAGAAGGGGGAAGCTACACCTTC
TRBV6-5	TRBJ2-7	-	-	CASSLAIAYEQYF	TGTGCCAGCAGTTTGGCCATTGCCTACGAGCAGTACTTC
TRBV19	TRBJ2-6	-	-	CASRDRINSGANVLTF	TGTGCCAGTAGGGACAGAATAAACTCTGGGGCCAACGTCCTGACTTTC
TRBV27	TRBJ2-5	-	-	CASSLRGQETQYF	TGTGCCAGCAGTTTGCGGGGTCAAGAGACCCAGTACTTC
TRBV14	TRBJ1-2	TRBD1	-	CASSHRQGNYGYTF	TGTGCCAGCAGCCATCGACAGGGGAACTATGGCTACACCTTC
TRBV7-2	TRBJ1-4	-	-	CASSLPSGGSNEKLFF	TGTGCCAGCAGCCTCCCCTCGGGGGGAAGTAATGAAAAACTGTTTTTT
TRBV11-3	TRBJ2-3	TRBD2	-	CASSVGGTSGTDTQYF	TGTGCCAGCAGCGTTGGGGGGACTAGCGGGACAGATACGCAGTATTTT
TRBV25-1	TRBJ2-7	-	-	CASRLAEAPYEQYF	TGTGCCAGCAGATTAGCGGAAGCCCCCTACGAGCAGTACTTC
TRBV30	TRBJ2-2	-	-	CAWRRASAGELFF	TGTGCCTGGAGGCGGGCCAGCGCCGGGGAGCTGTTTTTT
TRBV7-9	TRBJ2-7	-	-	CASSFRTEGYEQYF	TGTGCCAGCAGCTTCAGGACAGAAGGGTACGAGCAGTACTTC
TRBV5-6	TRBJ1-2	TRBD1	-	CASSRLSPGQGSYGYTF	TGTGCCAGCAGCCGACTATCCCCGGGACAGGGTTCCTATGGCTACACCTTC
TRBV14	TRBJ2-2	TRBD1	-	CASSYYRGPTGELFF	TGTGCCAGCAGCTACTACAGGGGGCCCACCGGGGAGCTGTTTTTT
TRBV27	TRBJ2-7	-	-	CASSLYQAGYEQYF	TGTGCCAGCAGTTTATACCAAGCCGGCTACGAGCAGTACTTC
TRBV27	TRBJ1-5	TRBD1	-	CASSFDRGDGNQPQHF	TGTGCCAGCAGTTTCGACAGGGGGGACGGCAATCAGCCCCAGCATTTT
TRBV19	TRBJ1-2	-	-	CASSSAPDTYGYTF	TGTGCCAGTAGTTCCGCCCCGGACACCTATGGCTACACCTTC
TRBV10-3	TRBJ2-1	TRBD2	-	CAISGLAGVNEQFF	TGTGCCATCAGTGGGCTAGCGGGAGTTAATGAGCAGTTCTTC
TRBV6-1	TRBJ1-1	-	-	CASSEITRDTEAFF	TGTGCCAGCAGTGAAATAACCCGGGACACTGAAGCTTTCTTT
TRBV27	TRBJ1-2	TRBD1	-	CASHGTAANYGYTF	TGTGCCAGCCACGGGACAGCAGCTAACTATGGCTACACCTTC
TRBV4-2	TRBJ2-7	-	-	CASSRPVRGAEPAYEQYF	TGTGCCAGCAGCCGTCCCGTCCGGGGGGCGGAGCCAGCCTACGAGCAGTACTTC
TRBV25-1	TRBJ2-2	-	-	CASRVGQGPNTGELFF	TGTGCCAGCAGAGTGGGTCAGGGTCCGAACACCGGGGAGCTGTTTTTT
TRBV5-1	TRBJ2-4	-	-	CASSLSPRTTENIQYF	TGCGCCAGCAGCTTGAGCCCGAGGACAACTGAAAACATTCAGTACTTC
TRBV5-1	TRBJ1-6	-	-	CASSLGQVDNSPLHF	TGCGCCAGCAGCTTGGGGCAGGTGGATAATTCACCCCTCCACTTT
TRBV19	TRBJ1-1	TRBD1	-	CASSVTGGFTEAFF	TGTGCCAGTAGTGTGACAGGGGGCTTCACTGAAGCTTTCTTT
TRBV19	TRBJ1-3	-	-	CASSIAVSGNTIYF	TGTGCCAGTAGTATTGCGGTCTCTGGAAACACCATATATTTT
TRBV6-1	TRBJ1-4	-	-	CASSEVAGEKLFF	TGTGCCAGCAGTGAGGTCGCGGGGGAAAAACTGTTTTTT
TRBV27	TRBJ2-1	-	-	CASSLSGRGNEQFF	TGTGCCAGCAGTTTATCGGGCAGGGGAAATGAGCAGTTCTTC
TRBV28	TRBJ2-7	TRBD1	-	CASSYPGQGGQYF	TGTGCCAGCAGTTACCCCGGACAGGGGGGGCAGTACTTC
TRBV30	TRBJ1-4	TRBD1	-	CAWSTGQTEKLFF	TGTGCCTGGAGCACGGGACAGACTGAAAAACTGTTTTTT
TRBV11-3	TRBJ2-2	TRBD1	-	CASSRGQEDGELFF	TGTGCCAGCAGCAGGGGACAGGAGGACGGGGAGCTGTTTTTT
TRBV9	TRBJ1-2	TRBD1	-	CASSPQGAGYGYTF	TGTGCCAGCAGCCCACAGGGGGCAGGCTATGGCTACACCTTC
TRBV5-4	TRBJ1-1	-	-	CASSLKGRGTEAFF	TGTGCCAGCAGCTTAAAGGGCCGGGGAACTGAAGCTTTCTTT
TRBV2	TRBJ2-5	TRBD1	-	CASSVQGAHQETQYF	TGTGCCAGCAGTGTCCAGGGGGCGCACCAAGAGACCCAGTACTTC
TRBV18	TRBJ1-1	TRBD1	-	CASSHGQGNKNTEAFF	TGTGCCAGCTCTCACGGACAGGGGAACAAGAACACTGAAGCTTTCTTT
TRBV28	TRBJ2-1	TRBD2	-	CASSRNGGSGSPFF	TGTGCCAGCAGTCGCAACGGGGGTAGCGGGAGCCCGTTCTTC
TRBV27	TRBJ2-1	TRBD2	-	CASSPYYGTSGRANEQFF	TGTGCCAGCAGTCCATATTACGGGACTAGCGGGAGGGCAAATGAGCAGTTCTTC
TRBV19	TRBJ2-2	TRBD2	-	CASIGLAGEGTGELFF	TGTGCCAGTATCGGACTAGCGGGAGAGGGCACCGGGGAGCTGTTTTTT
TRBV3-1/TRBV3-2	TRBJ1-2	-	-	CASSPGTPYGYTF	TGTGCCAGCAGTCCCGGGACACCCTATGGCTACACCTTC
TRBV4-1	TRBJ2-1	TRBD2	-	CASSQEAASGIGQFF	TGCGCCAGCAGCCAAGAAGCAGCAAGCGGGATTGGTCAGTTCTTC
TRBV30	TRBJ2-3	TRBD2	-	CAWRLAGGTDTQYF	TGTGCCTGGAGATTAGCGGGAGGTACAGATACGCAGTATTTT
TRBV20-1	TRBJ1-1	-	-	CSATQNTEAFF	TGCAGTGCCACACAAAACACTGAAGCTTTCTTT
TRBV19	TRBJ2-3	TRBD1	-	CASEGQGNSDTQYF	TGTGCCAGTGAAGGACAGGGTAATTCAGATACGCAGTATTTT
TRBV7-3	TRBJ1-1	TRBD1	-	CASSEVGGGGEAFF	TGTGCCAGCAGCGAGGTAGGGGGCGGAGGTGAAGCTTTCTTT
TRBV5-4	TRBJ2-1	-	-	CASSFVSGTYNEQFF	TGTGCCAGCAGCTTCGTTAGCGGAACCTACAATGAGCAGTTCTTC
TRBV10-1	TRBJ1-5	-	-	CASSAVNQPQHF	TGCGCCAGCAGTGCCGTCAATCAGCCCCAGCATTTT
TRBV3-1/TRBV3-2	TRBJ1-3	TRBD1	once	CASRSRDRGSGNTIYF	TGTGCCAGCAGGTCGCGAGACAGGGGCTCTGGAAACACCATATATTTT
TRBV2	TRBJ1-6	-	few	CASSDSGDSPLHF	TGTGCCAGCAGTGACAGCGGGGATTCACCCCTCCACTTT
TRBV3-1/TRBV3-2	TRBJ1-2	-	-	CASSLSWSVLGGYTF	TGTGCCAGCAGCCTCAGTTGGTCCGTCCTAGGTGGCTACACCTTC
TRBV7-6	TRBJ2-5	TRBD2	-	CASSFWGGQETQYF	TGTGCCAGCAGCTTTTGGGGGGGACAAGAGACCCAGTACTTC
TRBV19	TRBJ2-2	-	-	CASTLGAGTGELFF	TGTGCCAGTACTCTGGGAGCCGGCACCGGGGAGCTGTTTTTT
TRBV7-2	TRBJ1-2	-	-	CASSLGGGGQANYGYTF	TGTGCCAGCAGCTTAGGGGGAGGGGGGCAAGCTAACTATGGCTACACCTTC
TRBV6-1	TRBJ2-7	-	-	CASSETTGYEQYF	TGTGCCAGCAGTGAAACAACGGGCTACGAGCAGTACTTC
TRBV19	TRBJ1-3	-	-	CAIAPSYPGNTIYF	TGTGCCATAGCGCCCAGCTATCCTGGAAACACCATATATTTT
TRBV12-1	TRBJ1-5	-	-	CASTRDTYQPQHF	TGTGCCAGCACCCGGGACACCTATCAGCCCCAGCATTTT
TRBV11-1	TRBJ2-1	TRBD1	-	CASSFAGQGGNEQFF	TGTGCCAGCAGCTTCGCGGGACAGGGGGGTAATGAGCAGTTCTTC
TRBV18	TRBJ2-2	TRBD1	few	CASSASTGGTGELFF	TGTGCCAGCTCAGCCTCGACAGGGGGCACCGGGGAGCTGTTTTTT
TRBV5-1	TRBJ1-1	-	-	CASSLVVEGNTEAFF	TGCGCCAGCAGCTTGGTAGTAGAGGGGAACACTGAAGCTTTCTTT
TRBV4-2	TRBJ1-5	TRBD1	-	CASSQATGENQPQHF	TGTGCCAGCAGCCAAGCAACAGGGGAGAACCAGCCCCAGCATTTT